This T cell receptor beta chain was sequenced for a study of T cells after yellow fever vaccination (dated by TCRdb to 2018 to 2020). In terms of the full investigation: Libraries from fractions with low cell numbers were prepared with the SMART-Seq v4 Ultra Low Input RNA kit. The cohort comprised two healthy male donors, one aged 18 to 29 and one aged 30 to 40 years. Bulk PBMC replicates and cell subsets were isolated from blood drawn at multiple timepoints before and after both primary and secondary immunization. To follow T-cell clones before and after both primary and booster YFV17D yellow fever vaccination, bulk TCR alpha and beta repertoires underwent longitudinal sequencing.

Synthesis of TCR cDNA relied on 5'RACE template switching, a step that introduced a universal primer site along with unique molecular identifiers. cDNA synthesis was primed from both the TCR alpha and TCR beta constant segments. Library amplification used two PCR steps, and the second PCR step added sample barcodes and sequencing adapters. Libraries were sequenced on Illumina HiSeq 2500 (2x100 bp) or NovaSeq (2x150 bp). The source study handled its data this way. Demultiplexing of reads and collapsing into UMI consensus sequences were performed with MIGEC, and V(D)J alignment was carried out with MiXCR. Clonotypes responding to the vaccine were identified with edgeR on replicate PBMC samples, with the criteria of FDR below 0.01 and a log2 fold change above 5 up to day 15. Each bulk clonotype received a CD4 or CD8 identity based on whether the sequenced CD4 or CD8 repertoire contained that clonotype at higher abundance. TCRdb reprocessed the public reads (quality trimming at Q25 with fastp, clone calling with MiXCR) and kept in-frame beta chains. Here each entry gathers all rows of one CDR3 protein and keeps the most common genes and DNA. The V and J calls were determined by TCRdb, not by the authors. A total of hundreds of thousands of distinct CDR3 sequences appear in this sample, 10% to 15% of them only once. Under 15% of the sample rests with the top ten.

The treatment or condition label on this specimen signifies: live attenuated yellow fever vaccine strain. At each blood-draw timepoint, two biological replicates of bulk PBMCs were obtained. A standard Ficoll-Paque protocol was used to isolate PBMCs from peripheral blood. RNA was extracted with TriZol from bulk PBMCs, CD4 and CD8 fractions, and dextramer-positive and dextramer-negative fractions. Inclusive of the bounding cysteine and phenylalanine, the CDR3 is 13 residues long. Left in the record is the CDR3 DNA by itself, 39 bases read in frame from the first base. CDR1 ENHRY and CDR2 SYGVKD are derived from the germline V gene. Trimming removed 5 bases from V and 5 bases from J, leaving 10 bases between the germline ends. Overall results and qualifications from the work: After the booster, most clones that had expanded after primary vaccination were detected again (about 95% of CD4 and 88% of CD8), suggesting broad maintenance of memory. The study included only a couple of donors, which limits how far the findings can be generalized. Because abundant contaminating clonotypes from the bulk population could be contained in FACS-sorted repertoires, computational filtering was required. Compared with the primary T-cell response, the secondary T-cell response was weaker but faster, peaking on day 5 rather than day 15. A small fraction of clonotypes appeared in both the CD4 and CD8 compartments, likely as a result of convergent recombination.

Only a few counts were recorded for this clonotype. Its antigen is unknown. There are no base qualities to consult, and no much larger clone falls within one base. The receptor was derived from a man younger than 45 who received the YFV17D yellow fever vaccine. Sequences were derived from PBMCs, sampled on the day of the yellow fever booster vaccination. The rearrangement joined TRBV10-3 to TRBJ2-1; no D gene call is confident. The DNA sequence follows: TGTGCCATCAGTAGCCGGCAGAACAATGAGCAGTTCTTC. It translates as CAISSRQNNEQFF.